This is a list of T cell receptor beta chains from one sample in a study of shared clonotypes between healthy human individuals. The assay was immunoSEQ multiplex PCR, and TCRdb's table has in-frame clones only and misses some. The profile covers just over 2,000,000 clones, with about 95% appearing a single time and 0.1% to 0.15% taken by the ten largest. Sequencing was carried out using naive CD4+ T cells sorted from blood. These receptors came from a man between 18 and 29 years old in good health. CDR3s include the opening cysteine and the closing phenylalanine or tryptophan. The order of the fields is CDR3 length, J gene, V gene, CDR3 protein.

cdr3_length: 14
j_call: TRBJ2-5
v_call: TRBV15
cdr3_aa: CATSRDMDGGAQYF

cdr3_length: 13
j_call: TRBJ2-5
v_call: TRBV15
cdr3_aa: CATSRDLRGTQYF

cdr3_length: 11
j_call: TRBJ1-4
v_call: TRBV7-4
cdr3_aa: CASFGTWELFF

cdr3_length: 19
j_call: TRBJ1-5
v_call: TRBV4-3
cdr3_aa: CASSHAPDGTRAVYQPQHF

cdr3_length: 14
j_call: TRBJ2-7
v_call: TRBV6-6
cdr3_aa: CASSDGGFSYEQYF

cdr3_length: 14
j_call: TRBJ2-3
v_call: TRBV18
cdr3_aa: CASSPYIGTDTQYF

cdr3_length: 12
j_call: TRBJ1-2
v_call: TRBV6-1
cdr3_aa: CATAESTYGYTF

cdr3_length: 15
j_call: TRBJ2-7
v_call: TRBV5-1
cdr3_aa: CASSETGGFSYEQYF

cdr3_length: 13
j_call: TRBJ1-1
v_call: TRBV6-5
cdr3_aa: CASSDLLETEAFF

cdr3_length: 18
j_call: TRBJ2-1
v_call: TRBV15
cdr3_aa: CATSREVPGLAGGGQQFF

cdr3_length: 13
j_call: TRBJ2-7
v_call: TRBV6-1
cdr3_aa: CASNTQNSYEQYF

cdr3_length: 18
j_call: TRBJ1-2
v_call: TRBV29-1
cdr3_aa: CSVRSVVIPGQPHYGYTF

cdr3_length: 12
j_call: TRBJ2-1
v_call: TRBV4-2
cdr3_aa: CASSRQKDEQFF

cdr3_length: 14
j_call: TRBJ1-2
v_call: TRBV11-2
cdr3_aa: CASSLGGLNYGYTF

cdr3_length: 14
j_call: TRBJ1-2
v_call: TRBV6-1
cdr3_aa: CASSEGGINYGYTF

cdr3_length: 12
j_call: TRBJ2-2
v_call: TRBV28
cdr3_aa: CASSLGTGTMFF

cdr3_length: 15
j_call: TRBJ2-7
v_call: TRBV5-6
cdr3_aa: CASSLGPRATYEQYF